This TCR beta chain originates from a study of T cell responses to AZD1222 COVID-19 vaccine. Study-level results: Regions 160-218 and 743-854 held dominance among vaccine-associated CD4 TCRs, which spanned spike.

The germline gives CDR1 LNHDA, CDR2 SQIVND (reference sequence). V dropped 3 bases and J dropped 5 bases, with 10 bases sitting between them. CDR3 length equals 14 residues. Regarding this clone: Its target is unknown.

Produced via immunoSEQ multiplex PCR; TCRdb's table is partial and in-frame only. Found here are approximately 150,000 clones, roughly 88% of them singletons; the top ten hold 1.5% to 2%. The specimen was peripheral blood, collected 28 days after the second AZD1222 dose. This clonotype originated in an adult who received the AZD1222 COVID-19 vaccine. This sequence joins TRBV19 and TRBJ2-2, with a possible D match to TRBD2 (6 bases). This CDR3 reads CASSIGAGTGELFF. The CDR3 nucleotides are TGTGCCAGTAGTATCGGGGCGGGAACCGGGGAGCTGTTTTTT.